Listed below are T cell receptor beta chains from one sample, sequenced in a study of neurological immune-mediated disorders. A single record per CDR3 protein comes from TCRdb applying MiXCR to the 5' RACE reads. The table has 50,000 to 60,000 distinct CDR3 sequences, roughly 15% seen once. Sequenced input: PBMCs. Receptor source: a man aged 55 to 70 in good health. The CDR3 runs from the conserved cysteine through the conserved F or W. D genes are given only for firm matches. Clone size is stated in some rows and not others, as once, few, many or a class when expanded.

v_gene	abundance	j_gene	d_gene	CDR3nt	CDR3aa
TRBV18	few	TRBJ1-1	-	TGTGCCAGCTCTGAAGCCGAGATGAACACTGAAGCTTTCTTT	CASSEAEMNTEAFF
TRBV7-2	many	TRBJ1-5	TRBD1	TGTGCCAGCAGCTTAACCGGGACAGGGAGCAATCAGCCCCAGCATTTT	CASSLTGTGSNQPQHF
TRBV5-1	many	TRBJ2-3	TRBD2	TGCGCCAGCGGCCGGGCGAGCGGGGGCAGCACAGATACGCAGTATTTT	CASGRASGGSTDTQYF
TRBV18	few	TRBJ2-7	-	TGTGCCAGCTCACCGCTACCACCCGGATTAGACCCGAAGTACTTC	CASSPLPPGLDPKYF
TRBV7-9	many	TRBJ2-3	TRBD2	TGTGCCAGCAGCTTACTAGCGGATACCACAGATACGCAGTATTTT	CASSLLADTTDTQYF
TRBV5-1	many	TRBJ2-1	TRBD2	TGCGCCAGCAGCTTGGGACTAGCGAACGATGAGCAGTTCTTC	CASSLGLANDEQFF
TRBV29-1	many	TRBJ1-2	-	TGCAGCGGAGATCAAGGAGGGTATGGCTACACCTTC	CSGDQGGYGYTF
TRBV11-2	many	TRBJ2-7	-	TGTGCCAGCAGCTTAAGGGACGAGCAGTACTTC	CASSLRDEQYF
TRBV6-2/TRBV6-3	many	TRBJ2-7	TRBD2	TGTGCCAGCATCAAAGGGGTAGCGGGAGTAGGCGAGCAGTACTTC	CASIKGVAGVGEQYF
TRBV5-1	medium-sized	TRBJ2-7	-	TGCGCCAGCAGCTTGGGCTACGAGCAGTACTTC	CASSLGYEQYF
TRBV7-9	-	TRBJ2-7	TRBD1	TGTGCCAGCAGCTTAGTAATAGGGGGCACCTACGAGCAGTACTTC	CASSLVIGGTYEQYF
TRBV5-5	many	TRBJ2-5	TRBD2	TGTGCCAGCAGCTTATTGGAGATGGGTAGCGGGAGGGCCGACCGAGAGACCCAGTACTTC	CASSLLEMGSGRADRETQYF
TRBV20-1	-	TRBJ2-2	-	TGCAGTGCTATGAGCGGTACCGGGGAGCTGTTTTTT	CSAMSGTGELFF
TRBV6-5	many	TRBJ2-3	-	TGTGCCAGCAGTTACGATCCCAGGGGCGATACGCAGTATTTT	CASSYDPRGDTQYF
TRBV20-1	many	TRBJ2-7	-	TGCAGTGTTAACACCGCCTACGAGCAGTACTTC	CSVNTAYEQYF
TRBV12-3/TRBV12-4	-	TRBJ1-2	-	TGTGCCAGCAGTCCCTCTAACTATGGCTACACCTTC	CASSPSNYGYTF
TRBV7-9	-	TRBJ2-1	TRBD1	TGTGCCAGCAGCTTAGGTAACACAGGGGATGAGCAGTTCTTC	CASSLGNTGDEQFF
TRBV6-2/TRBV6-3	many	TRBJ1-5	TRBD1	TGTGCCAGCAGTTCCCCCAGGGGGCCTCAGCCCCAGCATTTT	CASSSPRGPQPQHF
TRBV5-1	few	TRBJ1-1	TRBD1	TGCGCCAGCAGCTTAGACCGGGACAGAACTGAAGCTTTCTTT	CASSLDRDRTEAFF
TRBV7-2	many	TRBJ2-7	-	TGTGCCAGCAGCTTTTACCGGACTCCTCACGAGCAGTACTTC	CASSFYRTPHEQYF
TRBV12-3/TRBV12-4	many	TRBJ2-1	TRBD2	TGTGCCAGCAGACCGGGACTAGCGGGAGCTCGGGCCCAAAATGAGCAGTTCTTC	CASRPGLAGARAQNEQFF
TRBV10-3	many	TRBJ2-2	TRBD1	TGTGCCATCAGAAGGACAGGGGGCACCGGGGAGCTGTTTTTT	CAIRRTGGTGELFF
TRBV29-1	few	TRBJ2-7	TRBD2	TGCAGCGTCGGACTAGCAACGGTGGGGGAGCAGTACTTC	CSVGLATVGEQYF
TRBV10-3	many	TRBJ2-7	TRBD2	TGTGCCACCGGGACTAGCGGGAGCTACGAGCAGTACTTC	CATGTSGSYEQYF